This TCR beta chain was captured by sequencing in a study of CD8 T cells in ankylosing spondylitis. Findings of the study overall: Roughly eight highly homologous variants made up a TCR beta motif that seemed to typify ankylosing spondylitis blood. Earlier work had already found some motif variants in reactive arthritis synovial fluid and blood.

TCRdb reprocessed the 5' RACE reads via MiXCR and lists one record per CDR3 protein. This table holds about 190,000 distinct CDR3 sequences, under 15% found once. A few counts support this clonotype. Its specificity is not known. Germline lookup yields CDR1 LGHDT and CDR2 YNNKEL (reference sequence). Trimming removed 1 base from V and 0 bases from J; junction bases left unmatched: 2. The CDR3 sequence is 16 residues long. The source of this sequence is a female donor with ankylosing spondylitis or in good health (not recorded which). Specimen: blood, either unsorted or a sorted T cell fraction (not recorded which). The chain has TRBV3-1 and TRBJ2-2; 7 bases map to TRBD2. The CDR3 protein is CASSQVGTTNTGELFF. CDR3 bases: TGTGCCAGCAGCCAAGTGGGGACTACGAACACCGGGGAGCTGTTTTTT. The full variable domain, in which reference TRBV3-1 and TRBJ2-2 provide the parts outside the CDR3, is DTAVSQTPKYLVTQMGNDKSIKCEQNLGHDTMYWYKQDSKKFLKIMFSYNNKELIINETVPNRFSPKSPDKAHLNLHINSLELGDSAVYFCASSQVGTTNTGELFFGEGSRLTVL.